This TCR beta chain is from a study of graft-versus-host responses after intestinal transplantation. The overall study: Grafts that recipients had were multivisceral, liver-intestinal, or isolated intestinal transplants. The study gave all recipients anti-thymocyte globulin induction, then tacrolimus and steroids for roughly 3 years.

The CDR3 spans 18 residues. With regard to this clone: Its antigen is not known.

Study observations and caveats: Elevated graft-versus-host to host-versus-graft clonal ratios in allografts were recorded for patients with graft-donor T cell macrochimerism. Recipient marrow harbored GvH clones, some of which surfaced first in ileum or blood.

The method was immunoSEQ multiplex PCR; TCRdb's version includes in-frame clones alone and lacks a portion of them. The table lists approximately 130,000 clones, 90% to 95% of them singletons. The sequencing here drew on unstimulated CD4+ T cells sorted from spleen or lymph node cells, taken before intestinal transplant. The sequence was obtained from a human donor who received an intestinal transplant. The chain employs TRBV1 and TRBJ1-3; the table names TRBD1, a call not compared with the DNA. TRBV1 is tagged as a pseudogene. CDR3 region: CTSSQDRTESNSGNTIYF. The CDR3 region has the DNA TGCACCAGCAGCCAAGACAGGACAGAATCCAACTCTGGAAACACCATATATTTT.